This T cell receptor (beta chain) was documented in a study of T cells after yellow fever vaccination. Across the study: Fractions of limited cellularity were prepared by means of SMART-Seq v4 Ultra Low Input.

MiXCR, run by TCRdb on the 5' RACE reads, gives a single entry per CDR3 protein. The table has 400,000 to 650,000 distinct CDR3 sequences, 21% seen once; the top ten hold approximately 15%. This sample comprised PBMCs, obtained approximately 22 days after the first yellow fever vaccination. This clonotype originated in a man between 18 and 35 years old who received the YFV17D yellow fever vaccine.

The CDR3 DNA follows: TGTGCCAGCAGTGGTAGTAATTCTAACACCGGGGAGCTGTTTTTT. Its translation: CASSGSNSNTGELFF. The rearrangement joins TRBV2 to TRBJ2-2; D is ambiguous. V lost 4 bases, J lost 2 bases, and 11 bases lay in between. Germline V gene sequence: CDR1 SNHLY, CDR2 FYNNEI. This CDR3 has 15 residues.